Detailed here is one T cell receptor beta chain. Its matching antigen is unknown. The CDR3 has 17 amino acids. V lost 5 bases and J 0 bases, leaving 16 bases between the germline ends. Per germline, CDR1 MNHEY and CDR2 SMNVEV (reference sequence). Only in-frame clones appear in the TCRdb table, and some are missing; sequencing was by immunoSEQ multiplex PCR. This sample has some 140,000 clones, with 90% to 95% found just once. The data belong to a study of T cell responses to AZD1222 COVID-19 vaccine. Study results and caveats: Following two doses of AZD1222, Spike-specific TCR breadth and depth rose.

This TCR was sampled from an adult who received the AZD1222 COVID-19 vaccine. The material was peripheral blood, obtained 28 days after the second AZD1222 dose. The chain uses TRBV27 and TRBJ1-4, with D perhaps TRBD1 (5 bases). In DNA, the CDR3 is TGTGCCAGCAGTCCTCGGGGCCGTAGTTCAACTAATGAAAAACTGTTTTTT. Residues: CASSPRGRSSTNEKLFF.